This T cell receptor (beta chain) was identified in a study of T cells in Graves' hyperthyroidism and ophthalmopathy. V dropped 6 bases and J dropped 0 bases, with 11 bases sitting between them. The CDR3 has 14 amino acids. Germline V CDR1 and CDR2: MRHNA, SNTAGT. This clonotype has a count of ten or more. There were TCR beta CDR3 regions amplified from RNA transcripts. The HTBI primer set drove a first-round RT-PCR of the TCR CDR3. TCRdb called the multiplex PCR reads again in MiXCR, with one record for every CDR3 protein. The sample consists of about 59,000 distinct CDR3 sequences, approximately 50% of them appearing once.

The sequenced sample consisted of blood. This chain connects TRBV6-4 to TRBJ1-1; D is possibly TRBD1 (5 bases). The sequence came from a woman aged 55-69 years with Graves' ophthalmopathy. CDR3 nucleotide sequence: TGTGCCAGCAGAGAGACAGATCTGAACACTGAAGCTTTCTTT. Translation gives CASRETDLNTEAFF.